Each of the 4 T cell receptor beta chains below was sequenced from the same sample in a study of OX40 agonist ivuxolimab in advanced cancers. The table came from immunoSEQ multiplex PCR; TCRdb's copy has only in-frame clones and leaves some out. The table has around 41,000 clones, approximately 90% seen once. This specimen was CD4+ or CD8+ T cells sorted from blood, taken in a trial of the OX40 agonist ivuxolimab. These receptors all stem from an adult with an advanced solid tumor such as melanoma, head and neck, liver or kidney cancer.

This clone was observed a single time. V usage is TRBV7-2 and J usage is TRBJ1-1, with unresolved D. The germline CDR1 and CDR2 sequences are SGHTA and FQGNSA. With 3 bases removed from V and 7 bases from J, the gap between germline ends came to 12 bases. The length of the CDR3 is 13 residues. The CDR3 DNA follows: TGTGCCAGCAGCTTCGGGCGCGTTCGTGAAGCTTTCTTT. Residues: CASSFGRVREAFF.

The rearrangement links TRBV7-9 to TRBJ2-3; the D is unclear. This CDR3 contains 11 residues. CDR1 and CDR2 from the germline V gene are SEHNR and FQNEAQ (reference sequence). V dropped 5 bases and J dropped 6 bases, with 6 bases sitting between them. This CDR3 reads CASSTQDTQYF. CDR3 sequence (DNA): TGTGCCAGCAGCACCCAGGATACGCAGTATTTT.

The gene calls are TRBV5-4 and TRBJ1-2; D remains unclear. Trimming took 0 bases from V and 0 from J, leaving 6 bases between them. Germline loops: CDR1 SGHNT, CDR2 YYREEE (reference sequence). CDR3 length: 14 amino acids. The DNA for the CDR3 is TGTGCCAGCAGCTTGGAAGCGGCTAACTATGGCTACACCTTC. This translates into CASSLEAANYGYTF.

The chain has TRBV4-2 and TRBJ1-5; the D is unclear. Germline V CDR1 and CDR2: LGHNA, YNFKEQ. Trimming removed 1 base at V and 0 bases at J, with 7 bases between. CDR3 length: 15 residues. The CDR3 DNA is TGTGCCAGCAGCCAAGGGCTATATAGCAATCAGCCCCAGCATTTT. Protein product: CASSQGLYSNQPQHF.